The clone carrying this TCR beta chain is judged medium-sized. TRB rearrangements spanning V, D and J were amplified using mixed TRB-A/B primers. TCRdb ran MiXCR on the multiplex PCR reads and lists one entry per CDR3 protein. The table includes about 10,000 distinct CDR3 sequences, roughly a quarter detected once. This entry belongs to a study of T cell repertoires in aging, cancer and after chemotherapy. CDR1 is SQVTM, CDR2 ANQGSEA, per germline. The V gene end was trimmed by 6 bases and the J gene end by 2 bases; junction bases not matched to a gene: 4. The CDR3 runs 15 residues. Amplification of TCR beta used genomic DNA extracted from peripheral blood.

The rearrangement links TRBV29-1 to TRBJ2-6, with 10 bases matching TRBD1. This TCR derives from a human donor in good health. The source material was blood. CDR3 DNA: TGCAGCGTGTGGACAGGGGGAGCTGGGGCCAACGTCCTGACTTTC. Protein sequence: CSVWTGGAGANVLTF.